Listed here are 23 T cell receptor beta chains from one sample, sequenced in a study of T cell responses to AZD1222 COVID-19 vaccine. Clones were sequenced by immunoSEQ multiplex PCR, and TCRdb holds only the in-frame ones, with some missing. In the table there are about 93,000 clones, 80% to 90% of which are singletons. Sequencing was performed on peripheral blood, taken 28 days after the second AZD1222 dose. Receptor source: an adult who received the AZD1222 COVID-19 vaccine.

The V and J genes are TRBV30 and TRBJ2-7; no firm D call. Trimming removed 1 base at V and 4 bases at J, with 5 bases between. Germline CDR1 is GTSNPN and CDR2 is SVGIG (reference sequence). The CDR3 is 11 residues long. The chain's CDR3 is CAWSAIYEQYF. The DNA of the CDR3 is TGTGCCTGGAGTGCCATTTACGAGCAGTACTTC.

The chain employs TRBV7-8 and TRBJ2-5; D is uncertain. Per the germline V gene, CDR1 is SGHVS and CDR2 is FQNEAQ. The CDR3 runs 13 residues. Trimming stripped 5 bases from V and 7 bases from J, with 14 bases between. The CDR3 is CASSRRVLGTQYF. The CDR3 DNA reads as TGTGCCAGCAGCCGACGGGTGTTAGGGACCCAGTACTTC.

The chain has TRBV24-1 and TRBJ2-3, with TRBD2 matching over 8 bases. V was clipped by 3 bases and J by 2 bases; unmatched bases: 3. Germline V CDR1 and CDR2: KGHDR, SFDVKD. This CDR3 is 15 amino acids long. CDR3 sequence reads: CATSDRTSYTDTQYF. The CDR3 coding sequence is TGTGCCACCAGTGATCGGACTAGCTACACAGATACGCAGTATTTT.

CDR3 DNA sequence: TGTGCCAGCAGCTTTGACGCAGGGAACTATGGCTACACCTTC. Its protein is CASSFDAGNYGYTF. The rearrangement joins TRBV5-4 to TRBJ1-2, with D possibly matching TRBD1 (5 bases). V was pared by 2 bases and J by 2 bases, with 10 bases between. The V gene's germline CDR1 is SGHNT and CDR2 YYREEE (reference sequence). The CDR3 contains 14 residues.

The rearrangement links TRBV7-9 to TRBJ1-2; D gene ambiguous. V lost 1 base and J lost 10, with 10 bases in between. This CDR3 is 12 amino acids long. CDR1 and CDR2 (germline): SEHNR, FQNEAQ (reference sequence). In nucleotides, the CDR3 is TGTGCCAGCAGCTTAGACCCCCGGACCTACACCTTC. It codes for CASSLDPRTYTF.

This sequence joins TRBV5-4 and TRBJ2-1; D is undetermined. The length of the CDR3 is 14 residues. The V gene's germline CDR1 is SGHNT and CDR2 YYREEE (reference sequence). Trimming took off 4 bases at V and 9 bases at J, with 17 bases between the two ends. Written as DNA, the CDR3 is TGTGCCAGCAGCGCCTGGCGTCAATTAGGTGAGCAGTTCTTC. Residues: CASSAWRQLGEQFF.

The V call is TRBV5-1, the J call TRBJ1-1, with a possible D match to TRBD1 (6 bases). CDR1 is SGHRS, CDR2 YFSETQ, per germline. V gave up 0 bases and J gave up 11 bases, with 14 bases separating them. This CDR3 region has 13 residues. CDR3 protein: CASSLGQGNYAFF. The CDR3 nucleotides read TGCGCCAGCAGCTTGGGGCAGGGGAATTATGCTTTCTTT.

This chain joins TRBV10-3 and TRBJ1-1; no reliable D call. From germline, CDR1 is ENHRY and CDR2 SYGVKD. V dropped 6 bases and J dropped 1 base, with 6 bases sitting between them. The CDR3 consists of 12 residues. The CDR3 here is CAISRENTEAFF. In DNA, the CDR3 is TGTGCCATCAGCCGGGAGAACACTGAAGCTTTCTTT.

The chain recombines TRBV5-1 with TRBJ2-7; D is perhaps TRBD1 (6 bases). V dropped 2 bases and J dropped 3 bases, with 12 bases sitting between them. The CDR3 covers 14 residues. CDR1 is SGHRS and CDR2 is YFSETQ in the germline V gene. The CDR3 reads CASSLYRDNYEQYF. As DNA, the CDR3 is TGCGCCAGCAGCTTATACCGGGACAACTACGAGCAGTACTTC.

V usage is TRBV30 and J usage is TRBJ2-7; 7 positions agree with TRBD1. The germline CDR1 and CDR2 sequences are GTSNPN and SVGIG (reference sequence). V trimming: 4 bases; J trimming: 0 bases; junction bases outside the gene matches: 6. This CDR3 spans 14 amino acids. CDR3: CAWTRGQLSYEQYF. The CDR3 nucleotides are TGTGCCTGGACCCGGGGACAGCTCTCCTACGAGCAGTACTTC.

The rearrangement joins TRBV7-2 to TRBJ2-1; the D is unclear. This CDR3 is built from 14 residues. Trimming removed 1 base from V and 9 bases from J, with 13 bases in between. Germline CDR1 and CDR2: SGHTA and FQGNSA. CDR3: CASSLGLSMGEQFF. In DNA, the CDR3 is TGTGCCAGCAGCTTAGGGCTTTCCATGGGTGAGCAGTTCTTC.

This chain connects TRBV12-3 or TRBV12-4 to TRBJ2-7; D is undetermined. Trimming removed 5 bases from V and 1 base from J, with 6 bases in between. The CDR3 totals 12 residues. The CDR3: CASSETSYEQYF. The DNA for the CDR3 is TGTGCCAGCAGTGAGACGTCCTACGAGCAGTACTTC.

The chain couples TRBV7-9 to TRBJ2-7; 9 positions match TRBD2. This CDR3 spans 16 amino acids. V lost 2 bases and J lost 0; bases outside the gene matches: 5. The V gene's germline CDR1 is SEHNR and CDR2 FQNEAQ (reference sequence). Written as DNA, the CDR3 is TGTGCCAGCAGCTTATTTGTAGCGGGAGCCTCCTACGAGCAGTACTTC. Translated, it gives CASSLFVAGASYEQYF. The full variable domain, rest sourced from reference TRBV7-9 and TRBJ2-7, is DTGVSQNPRHKITKRGQNVTFRCDPISEHNRLYWYRQTLGQGPEFLTYFQNEAQLEKSRLLSDRFSAERPKGSFSTLEIQRTEQGDSAMYLCASSLFVAGASYEQYFGPGTRLTVT.

The chain joins TRBV11-2 to TRBJ2-7; 7 nucleotides match TRBD2. V was clipped by 2 bases and J by 2 bases; unmatched bases: 6. Germline-derived CDR1 and CDR2 are SGHAT and FQNNGV. The CDR3 loop spans 15 amino acids. The CDR3 nucleotides read TGTGCCAGCAGCTTATCTAGCGGACCGACCTACGAGCAGTACTTC. Its protein is CASSLSSGPTYEQYF.

This clone was seen once. The gene calls are TRBV11-2 and TRBJ1-2, with 9 bases fitting TRBD1. This CDR3 is 17 amino acids long. Germline loops: CDR1 SGHAT, CDR2 FQNNGV. J gave up 1 base and V 1 base, and 7 bases lay outside the gene matches. The DNA of the CDR3 is TGTGCCAGCAGCTTAGTAATGGGGACAGGGAGTAACTATGGCTACACCTTC. Encoded protein: CASSLVMGTGSNYGYTF.

Only a few counts were recorded for this clone. The gene calls are TRBV6-5 and TRBJ2-5; 8 nucleotides agree with TRBD1. This CDR3 is 15 amino acids long. Germline V gene sequence: CDR1 MNHEY, CDR2 SVGAGI. J was trimmed by 5 bases and V by 6 bases; bases with no gene match: 11. The CDR3 sequence: CASSLGPGGVETQYF. The CDR3 DNA sequence: TGTGCCAGCAGCCTGGGCCCAGGGGGCGTTGAGACCCAGTACTTC.

As concerns this clone: Other DNA sequences in the sample encode the same CDR3. V and J are TRBV2 and TRBJ2-7, with 9 bases matching TRBD1. J lost 4 bases, V lost 6 bases, and 4 bases had no gene match. Per the germline V gene, CDR1 is SNHLY and CDR2 is FYNNEI. This CDR3 spans 13 amino acids. The CDR3 region has the DNA TGTGCCAGCAGCGGGGACAGGGCTTACGAGCAGTACTTC. Protein sequence: CASSGDRAYEQYF.

V and J are TRBV6-1 and TRBJ1-5; TRBD1 matches at 7 bases. Trimming removed 3 bases from V and 2 bases from J; junction bases left unmatched: 4. This CDR3 spans 15 amino acids. Looked up from germline, CDR1 is MNHNS and CDR2 is SASEGT. CDR3 DNA sequence: TGTGCCAGCAGTGACGGACAGGACGGCAATCAGCCCCAGCATTTT. Residues: CASSDGQDGNQPQHF.

The chain uses TRBV29-1 and TRBJ2-3; no firm D call. Per germline, CDR1 SQVTM and CDR2 ANQGSEA. V was cut by 4 bases and J by 2 bases, with 10 bases left in between. The CDR3 extends over 13 amino acids. CDR3: CSVGQAVTDTQYF. For the CDR3, the DNA is TGCAGCGTTGGGCAGGCCGTCACAGATACGCAGTATTTT.

The rearrangement links TRBV7-9 to TRBJ2-1, with no clear D. Germline V lookup: CDR1 SEHNR, CDR2 FQNEAQ (reference sequence). V lost 1 base and J 0 bases, leaving 4 bases between the germline ends. The CDR3 is made up of 14 amino acids. The CDR3 protein is CASSLVSSYNEQFF. CDR3 coding DNA: TGTGCCAGCAGCTTAGTTAGCTCCTACAATGAGCAGTTCTTC.

The chain combines TRBV4-1 with TRBJ1-5; 9 positions match TRBD1. Trimming at V came to 6 bases and at J to 7 bases, leaving 7 bases not matched to a gene. The CDR3 consists of 14 residues. CDR1 is MGHRA, CDR2 YSYEKL, per germline. The CDR3 DNA reads as TGCGCCAGCAGTCGGGACAGGGAGGGACAGCCCCAGCATTTT. Translated, it gives CASSRDREGQPQHF.

The V gene is TRBV4-1, the J gene TRBJ1-1; D not certain. V was clipped by 0 bases and J by 7 bases, with 18 bases between them. This CDR3 is built from 16 residues. Per the germline V gene, CDR1 is MGHRA and CDR2 is YSYEKL. The CDR3 DNA follows: TGCGCCAGCAGCCAAGAATTGGCGTTGGGAGGGAGTGAAGCTTTCTTT. Protein: CASSQELALGGSEAFF.

The J gene is TRBJ1-1, the V gene TRBV6-5; D remains unclear. Trimming cost V 2 bases and J 4 bases, with 11 bases left between them. The CDR3 runs 14 residues. Germline V gene data show CDR1 as MNHEY and CDR2 as SVGAGI. CDR3 DNA: TGTGCCAGCAGTTACACGGGCAGCGGCACTGAAGCTTTCTTT. Residues: CASSYTGSGTEAFF.